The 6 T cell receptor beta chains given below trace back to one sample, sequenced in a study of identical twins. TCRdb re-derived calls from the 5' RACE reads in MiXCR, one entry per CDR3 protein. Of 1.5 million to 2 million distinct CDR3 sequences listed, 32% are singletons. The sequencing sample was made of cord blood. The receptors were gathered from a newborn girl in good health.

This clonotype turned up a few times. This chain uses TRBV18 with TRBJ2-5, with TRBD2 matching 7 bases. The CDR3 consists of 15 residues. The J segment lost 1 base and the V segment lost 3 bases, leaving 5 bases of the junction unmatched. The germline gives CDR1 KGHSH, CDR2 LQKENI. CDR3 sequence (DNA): TGTGCCAGCTCACCTTCTGCGGGAGCCCAAGAGACCCAGTACTTC. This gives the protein CASSPSAGAQETQYF.

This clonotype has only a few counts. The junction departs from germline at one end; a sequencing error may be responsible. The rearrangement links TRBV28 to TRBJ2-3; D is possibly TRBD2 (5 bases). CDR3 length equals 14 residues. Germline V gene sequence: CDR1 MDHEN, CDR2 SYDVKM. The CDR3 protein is CASSLSPSKDTQYF. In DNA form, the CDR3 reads TGTGCCAGCAGTTTATCTCCTAGCAAAGATACGCAGTATTTT.

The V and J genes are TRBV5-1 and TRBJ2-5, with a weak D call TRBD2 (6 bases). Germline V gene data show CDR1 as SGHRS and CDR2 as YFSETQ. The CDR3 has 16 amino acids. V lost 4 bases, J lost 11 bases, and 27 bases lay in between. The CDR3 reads CASSDYSGGLYNEQYF. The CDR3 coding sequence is TGCGCCAGCAGCGATTATAGTGGGGGGTTATACAATGAGCAGTACTTC.

CDR3 sequence: CASGALTNYEQYF. In DNA, the CDR3 is TGTGCCAGCGGAGCTCTGACCAACTACGAGCAGTACTTC. The V call is TRBV6-2 or TRBV6-3, the J call TRBJ2-7; D not certain. The germline CDR1 and CDR2 sequences are MNHEY and SVGEGT. V shed 8 bases and J shed 3 bases, with 14 bases lying between them. The CDR3 runs 13 residues.

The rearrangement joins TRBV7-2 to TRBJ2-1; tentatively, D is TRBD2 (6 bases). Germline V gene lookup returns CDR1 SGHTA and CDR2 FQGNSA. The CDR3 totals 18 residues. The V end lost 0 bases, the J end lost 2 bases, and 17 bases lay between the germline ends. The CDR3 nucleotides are TGTGCCAGCAGCTTAGCGAACATGGGCGGGGACCCCTACAATGAGCAGTTCTTC. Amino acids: CASSLANMGGDPYNEQFF.

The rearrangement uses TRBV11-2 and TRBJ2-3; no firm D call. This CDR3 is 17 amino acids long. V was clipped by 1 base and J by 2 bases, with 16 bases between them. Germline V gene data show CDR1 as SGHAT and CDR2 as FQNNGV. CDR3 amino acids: CASSLGGPTAHTDTQYF. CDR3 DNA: TGTGCCAGCAGCTTAGGTGGCCCTACGGCCCACACAGATACGCAGTATTTT. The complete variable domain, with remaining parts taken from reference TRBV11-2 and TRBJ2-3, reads EAGVAQSPRYKIIEKRQSVAFWCNPISGHATLYWYQQILGQGPKLLIQFQNNGVVDDSQLPKDRFSAERLKGVDSTLKIQPAKLEDSAVYLCASSLGGPTAHTDTQYFGPGTRLTVL.